Given below is one T cell receptor (beta chain) in context. Germline-derived CDR1 and CDR2 are SEHNR and FQNEAQ (reference sequence). Trimming left V 4 bases short and J 5 bases short, with 11 bases between. The CDR3 contains 13 residues. This sample is drawn from a study of blood T cell repertoires in COVID-19. Overall study: Sources were T cells, B-cell-depleted T cells, or PBMCs; the material itself was cDNA or gDNA.

The repertoire was sequenced with immunoSEQ multiplex PCR; TCRdb's copy has only in-frame clones and lacks some. This table holds around 400,000 clones, approximately 87% found once. This rearrangement joins TRBV7-9 to TRBJ1-1; no firm D call. The TCR sequence derives from a woman aged 55-69 years with COVID-19, enrolled during active disease. Material for sequencing was peripheral blood. The CDR3 sequence: CASSSGHATEAFF. In DNA, the CDR3 is TGTGCCAGCAGCTCAGGTCACGCGACTGAAGCTTTCTTT.